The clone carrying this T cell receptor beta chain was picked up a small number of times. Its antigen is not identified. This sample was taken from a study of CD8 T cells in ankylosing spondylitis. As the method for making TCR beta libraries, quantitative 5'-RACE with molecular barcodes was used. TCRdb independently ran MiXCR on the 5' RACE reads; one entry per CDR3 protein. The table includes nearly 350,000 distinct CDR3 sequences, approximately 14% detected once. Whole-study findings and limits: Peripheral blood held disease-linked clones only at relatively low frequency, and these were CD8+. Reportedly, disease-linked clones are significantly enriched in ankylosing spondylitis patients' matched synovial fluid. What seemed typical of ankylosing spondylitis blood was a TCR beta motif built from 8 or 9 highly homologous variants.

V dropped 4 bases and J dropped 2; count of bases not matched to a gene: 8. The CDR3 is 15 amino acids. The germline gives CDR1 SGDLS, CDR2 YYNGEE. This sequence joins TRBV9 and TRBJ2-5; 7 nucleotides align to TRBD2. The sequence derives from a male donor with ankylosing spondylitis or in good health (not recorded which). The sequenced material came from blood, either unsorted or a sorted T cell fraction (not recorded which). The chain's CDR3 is CASSPEASGQETQYF. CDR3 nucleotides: TGTGCCAGCAGCCCAGAGGCTAGCGGACAAGAGACCCAGTACTTC.